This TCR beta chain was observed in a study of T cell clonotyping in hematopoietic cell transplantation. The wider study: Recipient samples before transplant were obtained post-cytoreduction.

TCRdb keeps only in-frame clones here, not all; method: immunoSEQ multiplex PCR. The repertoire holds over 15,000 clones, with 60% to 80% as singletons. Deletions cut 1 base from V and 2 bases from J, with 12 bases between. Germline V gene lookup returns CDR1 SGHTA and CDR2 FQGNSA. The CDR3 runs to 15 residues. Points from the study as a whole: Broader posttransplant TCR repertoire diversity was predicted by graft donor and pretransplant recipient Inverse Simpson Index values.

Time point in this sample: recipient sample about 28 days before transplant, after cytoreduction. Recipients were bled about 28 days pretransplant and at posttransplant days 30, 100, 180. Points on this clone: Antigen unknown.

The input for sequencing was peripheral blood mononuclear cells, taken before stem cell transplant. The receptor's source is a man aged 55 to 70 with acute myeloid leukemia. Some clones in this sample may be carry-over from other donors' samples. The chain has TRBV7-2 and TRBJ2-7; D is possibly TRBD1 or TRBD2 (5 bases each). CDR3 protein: CASSLGGALTYEQYF. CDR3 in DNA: TGTGCCAGCAGCTTAGGAGGGGCTCTGACCTACGAGCAGTACTTC.